This T cell receptor beta chain was retrieved from a study of human T cells and chemical hapten exposure. Findings of the study overall: The number of TCRs above 1 in 1000 frequency did not change after DPC sensitization.

V was clipped by 4 bases and J by 0 bases, with 9 bases between them. Germline loops: CDR1 LGHDT, CDR2 YNNKEL (reference sequence). The CDR3 is 14 amino acids. The time point was: patch test 1, 2 weeks after DPC sensitization. Treatment indicated: therapeutic diphenylcyclopropenone sensitization with weekly scalp DPC. TCRdb passed the RACE reads through MiXCR, listing each CDR3 protein once. This sample has just over 80,000 distinct CDR3 sequences, with 9.5% to 12% found just once. In its sample, this clonotype was seen many times. The antigen remains undetermined. The chain recombines TRBV3-1 with TRBJ1-2; the D is unclear. The source was whole blood, collected in connection with sensitization to the hapten diphenylcyclopropenone (DPC). The TCR sequence derives from a woman aged 50 to 65 with alopecia areata. Some clones in this sample may be carry-over from other donors' samples. CDR3 in amino acids: CASSLLAANYGYTF. CDR3 bases: TGTGCCAGCAGCCTACTCGCCGCTAACTATGGCTACACCTTC.